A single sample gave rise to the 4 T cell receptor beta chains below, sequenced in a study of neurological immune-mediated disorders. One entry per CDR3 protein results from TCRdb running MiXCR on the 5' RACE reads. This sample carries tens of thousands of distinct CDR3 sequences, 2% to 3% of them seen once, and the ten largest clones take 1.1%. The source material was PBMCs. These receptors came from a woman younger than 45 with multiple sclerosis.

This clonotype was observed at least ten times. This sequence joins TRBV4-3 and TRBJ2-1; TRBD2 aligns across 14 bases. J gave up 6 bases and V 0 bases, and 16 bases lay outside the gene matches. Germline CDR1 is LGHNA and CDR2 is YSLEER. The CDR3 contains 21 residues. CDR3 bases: TGCGCCAGCAGCCAAGAAAGGAGTGTCCCGGGACTAGCGGGAGCGACCAATGAGCAGTTCTTC. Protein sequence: CASSQERSVPGLAGATNEQFF.

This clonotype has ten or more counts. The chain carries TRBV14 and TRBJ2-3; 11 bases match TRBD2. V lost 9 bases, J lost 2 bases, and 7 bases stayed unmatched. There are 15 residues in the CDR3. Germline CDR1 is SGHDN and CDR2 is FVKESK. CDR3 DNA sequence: TGTGCCAGTATGGGACTAGCGGATTCCACAGATACGCAGTATTTT. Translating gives CASMGLADSTDTQYF. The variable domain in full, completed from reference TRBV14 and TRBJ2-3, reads EAGVTQFPSHSVIEKGQTVTLRCDPISGHDNLYWYRRVMGKEIKFLLHFVKESKQDESGMPNNRFLAERTGGTYSTLKVQPAELEDSGVYFCASMGLADSTDTQYFGPGTRLTVL.

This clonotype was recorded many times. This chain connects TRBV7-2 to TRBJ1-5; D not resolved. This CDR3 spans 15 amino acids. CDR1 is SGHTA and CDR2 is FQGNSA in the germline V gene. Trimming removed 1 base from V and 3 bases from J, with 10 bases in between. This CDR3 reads CASSLGAGYNQPQHF. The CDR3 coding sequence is TGTGCCAGCAGCTTAGGGGCAGGCTACAATCAGCCCCAGCATTTT.

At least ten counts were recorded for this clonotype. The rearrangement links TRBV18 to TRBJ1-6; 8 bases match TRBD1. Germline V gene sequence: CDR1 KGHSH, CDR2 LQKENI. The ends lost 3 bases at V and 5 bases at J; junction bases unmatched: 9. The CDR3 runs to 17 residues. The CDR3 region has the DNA TGTGCCAGCTCACCCATGAGCTTGGGACAGGATAATTCACCCCTCCACTTT. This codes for CASSPMSLGQDNSPLHF. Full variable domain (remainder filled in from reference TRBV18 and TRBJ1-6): NAGVMQNPRHLVRRRGQEARLRCSPMKGHSHVYWYRQLPEEGLKFMVYLQKENIIDESGMPKERFSAEFPKEGPSILRIQQVVRGDSAAYFCASSPMSLGQDNSPLHFGNGTRLTVT.